This T cell receptor beta chain was sequenced for a study of blood T cell repertoires in COVID-19. For the study at large: COVID-19 samples, acute and convalescent, were from the United States, Italy and Spain.

The method was immunoSEQ multiplex PCR; TCRdb's version includes in-frame clones alone and lacks a portion of them. The top ten hold around 3% of the sample, which has 360,000 or so clones, roughly 84% seen once. This CDR3 region has 15 residues. V dropped 0 bases and J dropped 8 bases, with 16 bases sitting between them. Germline CDR1 is MGHRA and CDR2 is YSYEKL. Residents of about two dozen US areas, aged about 18 to 95 years, made up the participants. In Cohort 3, a recovered donor had either two negative PCRs, clearance, or symptom resolution. The sequence derives from a woman younger than 45 who had recovered from COVID-19. The V call is TRBV4-1, the J call TRBJ1-2; the D is unclear. The sample comprised PBMCs or T cells enriched from blood (not recorded which). Written as DNA, the CDR3 is TGCGCCAGCAGCCAAGACTGGCAGACCGCGGGCGGCTACACCTTC. Translated: CASSQDWQTAGGYTF.